Listed here are 31 T cell receptor beta chains from one sample, sequenced in a study of T cells in Graves' hyperthyroidism and ophthalmopathy. Amplified TCR beta CDR3 regions derived from RNA transcripts. TCR CDR3 regions were first amplified by RT-PCR with HTBI primers. TCRdb recomputed calls from the multiplex PCR reads with MiXCR, one row per CDR3 protein. The repertoire includes 350,000 or so distinct CDR3 sequences, 15% to 20% of them detected once, and around a third sits in the top ten. Sequencing was performed on blood. Receptors were obtained from a young woman with Graves' hyperthyroidism that later progressed to Graves' ophthalmopathy.

This clonotype was counted at least ten times. The chain combines TRBV9 with TRBJ2-7, with 8 bases fitting TRBD1. The CDR3 spans 14 residues. Trimming removed 2 bases from V and 4 bases from J; junction bases left unmatched: 5. CDR1 and CDR2 from the germline V gene are SGDLS and YYNGEE. CDR3 nucleotides: TGTGCCAGCAGCGTCGCCCGACAGGGGTACGAGCAGTACTTC. As protein: CASSVARQGYEQYF. Based on the CDR3 plus reference TRBV9 and TRBJ2-7, the full variable domain is DSGVTQTPKHLITATGQRVTLRCSPRSGDLSVYWYQQSLDQGLQFLIQYYNGEERAKGNILERFSAQQFPDLHSELNLSSLELGDSALYFCASSVARQGYEQYFGPGTRLTVT.

The chain combines TRBV20-1 with TRBJ2-7; 13 nucleotides line up with TRBD2. Trimming at V came to 6 bases and at J to 2 bases, leaving 4 bases not matched to a gene. CDR1 and CDR2 from the germline V gene are DFQATT and SNEGSKA (reference sequence). CDR3 length: 14 residues. The CDR3 reads CSATGLAGAYEQYF. As DNA, the CDR3 is TGCAGTGCAACAGGACTAGCGGGGGCCTACGAGCAGTACTTC.

This clonotype was seen ten or more times. This chain links TRBV6-2 or TRBV6-3 with TRBJ2-3; maybe TRBD1 (6 bases). This CDR3 has 14 residues. The V gene's germline CDR1 is MNHEY and CDR2 SVGEGT. V was cut by 6 bases and J by 1 base, with 11 bases left in between. CDR3: CASRPQGRTDTQYF. DNA for the CDR3: TGTGCCAGCAGACCACAGGGCCGCACAGATACGCAGTATTTT.

This clonotype has just a few counts. The chain uses TRBV3-1 and TRBJ1-3; D is uncertain. Germline CDR1 LGHDT, CDR2 YNNKEL (reference sequence). The CDR3 loop spans 14 amino acids. V lost 2 bases to trimming and J lost 4 bases, with 9 bases between them. The CDR3 spells CASSQTAAGNTIYF. The CDR3 region has the DNA TGTGCCAGCAGCCAAACGGCAGCAGGAAACACCATATATTTT.

This clonotype was picked up a small number of times. As DNA, the CDR3 is TGTGCCAACAAGGGGGAGAGGGTCACAAACTCTGGGGCCAACGTCCTGACTTTC. This codes for CANKGERVTNSGANVLTF. The V and J genes are TRBV24-1 and TRBJ2-6, with D perhaps matching TRBD1 (6 bases). Per the germline V gene, CDR1 is KGHDR and CDR2 is SFDVKD. With 11 bases removed from V and 0 bases from J, the gap between germline ends came to 22 bases. This CDR3 has 18 amino acids.

The sample holds a few counts of this clonotype. This sequence joins TRBV13 and TRBJ2-2; 9 bases match TRBD2. The length of the CDR3 is 16 residues. Germline-derived CDR1 and CDR2 are PRHDT and FYEKMQ (reference sequence). Trimming at V came to 0 bases and at J to 4 bases, leaving 3 bases not matched to a gene. The DNA for the CDR3 is TGTGCCAGCAGCTTAGGCTGGCGGGAGGGCACCGGGGAGCTGTTTTTT. Its protein is CASSLGWREGTGELFF.

On this clonotype itself: A much larger clone differs from this one at a single base, so this may be a read error. V and J are TRBV5-1 and TRBJ2-7; weak D call: TRBD1 (7 bases). The CDR3 runs to 14 residues. In germline, CDR1 is SGHRS, CDR2 YFSETQ. In DNA form, the CDR3 reads TGTGCCAGCAGCCGGGGGACAGAGCGCTACGAGCAGTACTTC. This sequence encodes CASSRGTERYEQYF.

The chain has TRBV11-3 and TRBJ2-3, with 7 bases fitting TRBD2. V gave up 4 bases and J gave up 6 bases; unmatched junction bases: 13. The CDR3 is 16 residues long. Germline lookup yields CDR1 SGHNT and CDR2 YENEEA. CDR3 sequence: CASSSGWGGDSDTQYF. The CDR3 region has the DNA TGTGCCAGCAGCTCGGGGTGGGGGGGAGATAGCGATACGCAGTATTTT.

This clonotype appeared a single time. Being one base from a much bigger clone, this may be a read error. As the CDR3 is not closed by the conserved phenylalanine or tryptophan, this likely results from a read error. The J gene is TRBJ2-1, the V gene TRBV19; D unresolved. Trimming left V 1 base short and J 0 bases short, with 16 bases between. Germline CDR1 reads LNHDA; CDR2 reads SQIVND (reference sequence). This CDR3 has 18 amino acids. CDR3 DNA: TGTGCCAGTAGTATAGGCCCCATAGGGAAAACCTCCTACAATGAGCAGTTCTCC. This gives the protein CASSIGPIGKTSYNEQFS.

This clonotype has a count of ten or more. This chain joins TRBV5-1 and TRBJ2-7, with D possibly TRBD2 on 6 matching bases. V lost 5 bases and J 3 bases, leaving 15 bases between the germline ends. Germline CDR1 is SGHRS and CDR2 is YFSETQ. This CDR3 has 14 residues. The CDR3 is CASRAEGPYYEQYF. DNA of the CDR3: TGCGCCAGCAGAGCGGAGGGACCGTACTACGAGCAGTACTTC. The whole variable domain, remainder taken from reference TRBV5-1 and TRBJ2-7, is KAGVTQTPRYLIKTRGQQVTLSCSPISGHRSVSWYQQTPGQGLQFLFEYFSETQRNKGNFPGRFSGRQFSNSRSEMNVSTLELGDSALYLCASRAEGPYYEQYFGPGTRLTVT.

This clonotype was counted many times. The rearrangement joins TRBV6-5 to TRBJ1-5; possible D gene TRBD1, 6 bases. The CDR3 consists of 17 residues. V was clipped by 2 bases and J by 4 bases, with 18 bases between them. From germline, CDR1 is MNHEY and CDR2 SVGAGI. The CDR3 DNA follows: TGTGCCAGCAGTTACCCCGCGGGGGGGGCGCAGAATCAGCCCCAGCATTTT. It is translated as CASSYPAGGAQNQPQHF.

This chain links TRBV6-5 with TRBJ1-2, with a weak D call TRBD1 (5 bases). The germline V gene encodes CDR1 MNHEY and CDR2 SVGAGI. This CDR3 is 14 amino acids long. Trimming took 0 bases from V and 2 from J, leaving 7 bases between them. The CDR3 sequence is CASSYSQGNYGYTF. The CDR3 bases are TGTGCCAGCAGTTACTCCCAGGGCAACTATGGCTACACCTTC.

The rearrangement links TRBV2 to TRBJ1-6; D uncertain. V was cut by 4 bases and J by 8 bases, with 21 bases left in between. The CDR3 is made up of 17 amino acids. From germline, CDR1 is SNHLY and CDR2 FYNNEI. Here the CDR3 reads CASSGVRDGLRHSPLHF. The CDR3 nucleotides are TGTGCCAGCAGTGGTGTACGCGACGGATTACGACATTCACCCCTCCACTTT.

To note about this clonotype: Relative to the germline gene, one junction end is altered; a read error may explain this. The chain employs TRBV4-1 and TRBJ2-6, with TRBD1 matching 7 bases. Germline CDR1 and CDR2: MGHRA and YSYEKL. The CDR3 totals 17 residues. The CDR3 DNA is TGTGCCAGCAGCCGACAGGGTCACTACTCTGGGGCCAACGTCCTGACTTTC. This codes for CASSRQGHYSGANVLTF.

This chain uses TRBV5-4 with TRBJ2-2; 8 bases match TRBD2. The germline gives CDR1 SGHNT, CDR2 YYREEE (reference sequence). This CDR3 is 16 amino acids long. The V and J ends lost 6 bases and 6 bases, in that order; junction bases with no gene match: 13. CDR3 in amino acids: CASTNPVGREAGELFF. Written as DNA, the CDR3 is TGTGCCAGCACCAACCCGGTCGGGCGGGAGGCCGGGGAGCTGTTTTTT.

This clonotype was seen a single time. V is TRBV24-1 and J is TRBJ2-3; the D call may be TRBD1 or TRBD2 (5 bases each). CDR1 and CDR2 (germline): KGHDR, SFDVKD. V was shortened by 9 bases and J by 0 bases, with 27 bases between the two germline ends. The CDR3 extends over 19 amino acids. For the CDR3, the DNA is TGTGCCACCTCAACACCTCCGGGGCACACCTCTTCTAGCACAGATACGCAGTATTTT. This translates into CATSTPPGHTSSSTDTQYF.

The chain carries TRBV2 and TRBJ1-2; no definite D call. With 7 bases removed from V and 4 bases from J, the gap between germline ends came to 13 bases. CDR3 length: 13 residues. In germline, CDR1 is SNHLY, CDR2 FYNNEI. The CDR3 DNA follows: TGTGCCAGCACCTTTTTGAACCTCTATGGCTACACCTTC. Residues: CASTFLNLYGYTF.

This clonotype was recorded at least ten times. The chain has TRBV29-1 and TRBJ2-1; either TRBD1 or TRBD2 may fit D (6 bases each). The CDR3 loop spans 11 amino acids. Per germline, CDR1 SQVTM and CDR2 ANQGSEA. The V gene lost 3 bases and the J gene lost 8 bases, with 8 bases spanning the gap. The CDR3 loop reads CSVDRGHEQFF. CDR3 sequence (DNA): TGCAGCGTTGACCGGGGGCATGAGCAGTTCTTC.

In this sample, this clonotype turned up many times. V and J are TRBV10-3 and TRBJ1-1; D gene ambiguous. The CDR3 length is 15 residues. Looked up from germline, CDR1 is ENHRY and CDR2 is SYGVKD. The V end was cut by 6 bases, the J end by 11 bases, with 25 bases between. CDR3 in DNA: TGTGCCATCAGCGTGGATCTGGGCAGTCCTCCCGGGGCTTTCTTT. Protein: CAISVDLGSPPGAFF.

The chain joins TRBV3-1 to TRBJ1-5; D call uncertain. Germline V gene sequence: CDR1 LGHDT, CDR2 YNNKEL (reference sequence). The CDR3 runs 14 residues. Trimming stripped 1 base from V and 3 bases from J, with 7 bases between. The CDR3 here is CASSQGQNNQPQHF. The CDR3 DNA is TGTGCCAGCAGCCAAGGGCAGAACAATCAGCCCCAGCATTTT.

In this sample, this clonotype turned up a few times. The chain uses TRBV2 and TRBJ1-1, with no clear D. The CDR3 is made up of 11 amino acids. V gave up 2 bases and J gave up 7 bases, with 5 bases separating them. The V gene's germline CDR1 is SNHLY and CDR2 FYNNEI. CDR3 DNA: TGTGCCAGCAGTGAACAGAGTGAAGCTTTCTTT. It encodes CASSEQSEAFF.

This clonotype was counted at least ten times. The chain employs TRBV7-9 and TRBJ2-2, with a weak D call TRBD2 (6 bases). CDR3 length: 17 residues. Germline V gene lookup returns CDR1 SEHNR and CDR2 FQNEAQ (reference sequence). Deletions cut 5 bases from V and 1 base from J, with 17 bases between. CDR3 DNA sequence: TGTGCCAGCAGCGTATACTTTAGCGGTTTGAACACCGGGGAGCTGTTTTTT. Translated, it gives CASSVYFSGLNTGELFF.

This clonotype was found many times. V and J are TRBV4-1 and TRBJ2-1; D not certain. The V and J ends lost 1 base and 4 bases respectively, with 11 bases between them. Germline CDR1 reads MGHRA; CDR2 reads YSYEKL. The CDR3 length is 15 residues. In DNA, the CDR3 is TGCGCCAGCAGCCAAGCGCGGTCTCGATACAATGAGCAGTTCTTC. Translation: CASSQARSRYNEQFF.

This clonotype was seen only once. The genes are TRBV10-2 and TRBJ2-1, with 10 bases fitting TRBD2. The germline CDR1 and CDR2 sequences are WSHSY and SAAADI. The CDR3 is made up of 16 amino acids. V trimming: 8 bases; J trimming: 2 bases; junction bases outside the gene matches: 9. The CDR3 region has the DNA TGCGCCAGCCATACTAGCGGGACTGGGACCTACAATGAGCAGTTCTTC. Protein sequence: CASHTSGTGTYNEQFF.

This clonotype was detected only a few times. The V call is TRBV7-9, the J call TRBJ2-5, with TRBD1 matching over 7 bases. Trimming at V came to 1 base and at J to 2 bases, leaving 4 bases not matched to a gene. The length of the CDR3 is 15 residues. Germline V lookup: CDR1 SEHNR, CDR2 FQNEAQ (reference sequence). This chain's CDR3 is CASSLGGTAQETQYF. The CDR3, as DNA: TGTGCCAGCAGCTTAGGTGGGACAGCTCAAGAGACCCAGTACTTC.

This clonotype occurred a few times. The chain couples TRBV19 to TRBJ2-1; 13 bases align to TRBD2. The length of the CDR3 is 17 residues. Per the germline V gene, CDR1 is LNHDA and CDR2 is SQIVND (reference sequence). With V trimmed by 4 bases and J by 2 bases, 5 bases remained unmatched. The CDR3 region has the DNA TGTGCCAGTAGTAGACTAGCGGGGGGCGGCGCCTACAATGAGCAGTTCTTC. It specifies CASSRLAGGGAYNEQFF.

This clonotype was detected ten times or more. The rearrangement joins TRBV6-1 to TRBJ1-4; the D gene is possibly TRBD1 (5 bases). V lost 4 bases and J lost 7, with 19 bases in between. CDR1 is MNHNS and CDR2 is SASEGT in the germline V gene. The CDR3 runs to 16 residues. The CDR3 DNA follows: TGTGCCAGCAGTGGAATCCCCGGGGCCGGCGGTGAAAAACTGTTTTTT. This gives the protein CASSGIPGAGGEKLFF.

The genes are TRBV30 and TRBJ1-6, with D perhaps matching TRBD1 (5 bases). The germline V gene encodes CDR1 GTSNPN and CDR2 SVGIG (reference sequence). V gave up 7 bases and J gave up 4 bases, with 8 bases separating them. This CDR3 is built from 12 residues. The chain's CDR3 is CAFDRYNSPLHF. The DNA for the CDR3 is TGTGCCTTTGACAGATATAATTCACCCCTCCACTTT. The full variable domain, its missing parts supplied by reference TRBV30 and TRBJ1-6, is SQTIHQWPATLVQPVGSPLSLECTVEGTSNPNLYWYRQAAGRGLQLLFYSVGIGQISSEVPQNLSASRPQDRQFILSSKKLLLSDSGFYLCAFDRYNSPLHFGNGTRLTVT.

This clonotype was picked up a small number of times. V and J are TRBV5-5 and TRBJ2-7; weak D call: TRBD1 (6 bases). Germline V gene lookup returns CDR1 SGHKS and CDR2 YYEKEE (reference sequence). This CDR3 is 14 amino acids long. The V gene lost 5 bases and the J gene lost 4 bases, with 16 bases spanning the gap. CDR3 sequence reads: CASRPLTGTYEQYF. The CDR3 bases are TGTGCCAGCAGACCCTTAACAGGGACGTACGAGCAGTACTTC.

This clonotype was seen many times. The V and J genes are TRBV18 and TRBJ2-3; no clear D gene. The CDR3 totals 13 residues. Germline V gene data show CDR1 as KGHSH and CDR2 as LQKENI. V was clipped by 2 bases and J by 6 bases, with 9 bases between them. CDR3 region: CASSPGDEDTQYF. The CDR3 DNA reads TGTGCCAGCTCACCAGGAGACGAGGATACGCAGTATTTT.

There are many counts of this clonotype. The V gene is TRBV29-1, the J gene TRBJ2-2; perhaps TRBD2 as D (6 bases). Trimming removed 3 bases from V and 3 bases from J, with 11 bases in between. The CDR3 is 14 residues long. Germline V lookup: CDR1 SQVTM, CDR2 ANQGSEA. The CDR3 DNA sequence: TGCAGCGTTGACGGCAGGGAGGACACCGGGGAGCTGTTTTTT. Amino acids: CSVDGREDTGELFF.